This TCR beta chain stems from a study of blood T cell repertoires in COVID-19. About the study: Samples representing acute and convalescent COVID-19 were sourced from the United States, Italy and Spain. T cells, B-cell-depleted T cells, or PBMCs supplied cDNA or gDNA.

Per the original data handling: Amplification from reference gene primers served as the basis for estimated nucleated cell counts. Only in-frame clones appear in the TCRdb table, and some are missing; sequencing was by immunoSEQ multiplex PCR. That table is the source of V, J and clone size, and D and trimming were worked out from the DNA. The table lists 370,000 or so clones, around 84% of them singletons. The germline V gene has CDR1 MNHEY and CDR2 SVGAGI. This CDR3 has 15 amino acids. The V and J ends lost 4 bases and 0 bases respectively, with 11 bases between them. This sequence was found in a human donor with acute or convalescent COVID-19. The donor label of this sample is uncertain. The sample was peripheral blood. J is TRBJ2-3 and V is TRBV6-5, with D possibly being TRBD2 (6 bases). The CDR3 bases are TGTGCCAGCAGTTTCAGTAGCGGAAGCACAGATACGCAGTATTTT. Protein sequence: CASSFSSGSTDTQYF.